This T cell receptor beta chain comes out of a study of shared clonotypes between healthy human individuals. Regarding this clone: The antigen is undetermined.

CDR3 length: 12 residues. Per the germline V gene, CDR1 is SGHDT and CDR2 is YYEEEE. Trimming left V 4 bases short and J 7 bases short, with 8 bases between. CD8 cells classed as naive were CD45RO-negative and positively selected for CCR7, excluding terminally differentiated effector memory CD45RA+ cells. Recent acute infections and vaccinations were absent in the healthy HIV-negative adult donors. The authors split each subset's genomic DNA evenly across several immunoSEQ plates. The repertoire was sequenced with immunoSEQ multiplex PCR; TCRdb's copy has only in-frame clones and lacks some. The sample shows millions of clones, about 93% of them seen only once. General study findings and limits: The sampled material consisted only of blood, and tissue repertoires are likely to differ. The expectation was that sequencing depth would affect clonotype sharing among donors.

The material sequenced was naive CD8+ T cells from PBMCs. V usage is TRBV5-6 and J usage is TRBJ2-2; D call uncertain. This clonotype originated in a man aged 18 to 29 in good health. Some clones in this sample may be carry-over from other donors' samples. Here the CDR3 reads CASSVLDGELFF. The CDR3 bases are TGTGCCAGCAGCGTGTTAGACGGGGAGCTGTTTTTT.